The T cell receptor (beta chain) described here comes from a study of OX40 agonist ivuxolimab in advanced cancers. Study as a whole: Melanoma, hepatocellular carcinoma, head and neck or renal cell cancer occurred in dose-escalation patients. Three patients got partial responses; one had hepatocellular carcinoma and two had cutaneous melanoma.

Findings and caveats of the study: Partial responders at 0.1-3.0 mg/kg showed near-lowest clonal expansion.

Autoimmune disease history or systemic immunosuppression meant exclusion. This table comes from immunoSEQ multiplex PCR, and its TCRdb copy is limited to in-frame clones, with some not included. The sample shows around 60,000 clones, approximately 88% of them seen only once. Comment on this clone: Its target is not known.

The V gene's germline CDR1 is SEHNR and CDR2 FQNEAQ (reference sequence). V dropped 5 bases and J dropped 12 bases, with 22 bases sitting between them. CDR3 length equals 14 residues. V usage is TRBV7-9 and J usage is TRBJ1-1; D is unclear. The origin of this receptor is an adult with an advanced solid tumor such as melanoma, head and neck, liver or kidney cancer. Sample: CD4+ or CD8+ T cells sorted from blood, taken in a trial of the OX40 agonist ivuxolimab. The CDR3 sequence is CASSPEAATAGTFF. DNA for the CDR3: TGTGCCAGCAGCCCAGAGGCGGCCACCGCCGGGACTTTCTTT.